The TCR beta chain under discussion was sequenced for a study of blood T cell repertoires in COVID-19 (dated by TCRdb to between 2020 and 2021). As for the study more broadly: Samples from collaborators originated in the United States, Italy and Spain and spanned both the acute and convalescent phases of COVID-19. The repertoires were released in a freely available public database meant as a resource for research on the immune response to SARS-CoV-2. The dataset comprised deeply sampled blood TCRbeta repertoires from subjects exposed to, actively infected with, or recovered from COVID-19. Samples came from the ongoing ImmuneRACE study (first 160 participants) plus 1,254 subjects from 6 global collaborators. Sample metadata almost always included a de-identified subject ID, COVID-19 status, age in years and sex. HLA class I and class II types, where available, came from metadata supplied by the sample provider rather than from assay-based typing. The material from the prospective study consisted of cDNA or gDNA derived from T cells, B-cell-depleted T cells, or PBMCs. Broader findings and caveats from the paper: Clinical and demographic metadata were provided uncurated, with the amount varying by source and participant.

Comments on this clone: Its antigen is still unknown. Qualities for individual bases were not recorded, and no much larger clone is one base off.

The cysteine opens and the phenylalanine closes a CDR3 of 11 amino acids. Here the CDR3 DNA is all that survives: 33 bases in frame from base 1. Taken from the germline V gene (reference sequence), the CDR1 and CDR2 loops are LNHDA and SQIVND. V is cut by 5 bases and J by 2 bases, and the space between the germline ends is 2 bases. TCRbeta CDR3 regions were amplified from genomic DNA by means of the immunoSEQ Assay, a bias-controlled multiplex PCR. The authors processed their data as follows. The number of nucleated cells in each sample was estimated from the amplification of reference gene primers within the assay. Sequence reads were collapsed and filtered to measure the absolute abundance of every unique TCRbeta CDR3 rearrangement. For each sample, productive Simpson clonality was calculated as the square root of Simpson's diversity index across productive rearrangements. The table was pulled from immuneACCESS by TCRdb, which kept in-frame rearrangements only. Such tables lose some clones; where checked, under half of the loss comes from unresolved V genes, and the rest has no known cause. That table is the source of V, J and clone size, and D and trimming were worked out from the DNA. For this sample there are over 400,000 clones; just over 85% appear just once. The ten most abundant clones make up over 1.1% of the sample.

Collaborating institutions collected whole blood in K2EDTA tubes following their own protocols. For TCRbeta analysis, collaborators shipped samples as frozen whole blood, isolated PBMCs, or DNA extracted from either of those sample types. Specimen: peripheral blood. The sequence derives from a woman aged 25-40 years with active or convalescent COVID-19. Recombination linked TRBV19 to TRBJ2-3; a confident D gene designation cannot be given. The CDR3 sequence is CASSHTDTQYF. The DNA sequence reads TGTGCCAGTAGTCACACAGATACGCAGTATTTT. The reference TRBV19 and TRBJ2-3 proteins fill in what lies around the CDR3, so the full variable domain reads DGGITQSPKYLFRKEGQNVTLSCEQNLNHDAMYWYRQDPGQGLRLIYYSQIVNDFQKGDIAEGYSVSREKKESFPLTVTSAQKNPTAFYLCASSHTDTQYFGPGTRLTVL.